This section outlines one TCR beta chain sequence together with its context. Antigen: not known. The study ran its PCR with 60 Vbeta and 13 Jbeta primers. The data were produced by immunoSEQ multiplex PCR, yet TCRdb's version contains in-frame clones alone and is incomplete. In the table there are over 110,000 clones, around 72% of which are singletons. Trimming left V 0 bases short and J 4 bases short, with 9 bases between. The CDR3 runs 14 residues. Germline V gene lookup returns CDR1 ENHRY and CDR2 SYGVKD. The data belong to a study of cytomegalovirus exposure and HLA in healthy donors. Study-wide background: As released early, the data held 85 million to 95 million unique TCRs from HLA-typed donors.

Study-level findings and limits: Exclusion applied to some V segments, including TRBV6-2 and TRBV6-3, as they were indistinguishable. Sequencing artifact likely explains a cluster of highly shared sequence variants.

The source of this sequence is a woman aged 35 to 49 in good health and CMV-seronegative. The sequencing sample was made of PBMCs. The V and J genes are TRBV10-3 and TRBJ1-2, with D possibly matching TRBD1 (6 bases). CDR3 sequence: CAISESGTSYGYTF. CDR3 sequence (DNA): TGTGCCATCAGTGAGTCGGGGACATCCTATGGCTACACCTTC.